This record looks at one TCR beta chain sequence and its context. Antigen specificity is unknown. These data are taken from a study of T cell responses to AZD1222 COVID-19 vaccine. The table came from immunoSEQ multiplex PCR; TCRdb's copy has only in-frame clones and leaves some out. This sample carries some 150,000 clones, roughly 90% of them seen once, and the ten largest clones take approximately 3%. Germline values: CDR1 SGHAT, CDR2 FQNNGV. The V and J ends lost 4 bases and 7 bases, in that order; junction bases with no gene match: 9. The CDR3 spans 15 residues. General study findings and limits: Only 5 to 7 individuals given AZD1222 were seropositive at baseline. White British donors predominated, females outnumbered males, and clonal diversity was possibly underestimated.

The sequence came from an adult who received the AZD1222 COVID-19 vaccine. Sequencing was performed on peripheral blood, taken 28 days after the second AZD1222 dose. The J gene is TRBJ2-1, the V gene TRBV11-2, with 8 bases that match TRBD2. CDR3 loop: CASSYTGGPSNEQFF. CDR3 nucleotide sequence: TGTGCCAGCAGCTACACGGGGGGGCCCTCAAATGAGCAGTTCTTC.